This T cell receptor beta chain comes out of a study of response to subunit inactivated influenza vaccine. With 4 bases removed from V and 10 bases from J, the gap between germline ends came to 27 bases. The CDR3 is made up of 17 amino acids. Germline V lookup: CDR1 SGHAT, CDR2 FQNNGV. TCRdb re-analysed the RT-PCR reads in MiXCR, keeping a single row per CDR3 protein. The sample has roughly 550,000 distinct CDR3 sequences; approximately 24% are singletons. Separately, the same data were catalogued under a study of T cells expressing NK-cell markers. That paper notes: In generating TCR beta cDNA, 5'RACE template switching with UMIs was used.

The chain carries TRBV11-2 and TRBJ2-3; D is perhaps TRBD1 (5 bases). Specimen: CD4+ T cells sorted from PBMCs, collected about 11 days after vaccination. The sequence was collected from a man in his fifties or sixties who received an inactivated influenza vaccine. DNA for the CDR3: TGTGCCAGCAGCTCGCTACCCACCCGCGAGAAGCCAGGGTCGCAGTATTTT. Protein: CASSSLPTREKPGSQYF. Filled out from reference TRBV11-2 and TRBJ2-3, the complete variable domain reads EAGVAQSPRYKIIEKRQSVAFWCNPISGHATLYWYQQILGQGPKLLIQFQNNGVVDDSQLPKDRFSAERLKGVDSTLKIQPAKLEDSAVYLCASSSLPTREKPGSQYFGPGTRLTVL.